This TCR beta chain was retrieved from a study of post-analysis software for immune sequencing data. General study points: The five TRBV segments detected at higher frequency in patients than in controls included TRBV5-6, TRBV5-1 and TRBV20-1.

The V end was cut by 6 bases, the J end by 6 bases, with 12 bases between. The CDR3 spans 14 residues. This clonotype was counted only a few times. The antigen is undetermined. Unique molecular identifiers featured in each of the TCR beta cDNA libraries. Using its own MiXCR run on the PCR reads, TCRdb lists one record per CDR3 protein. This table holds about 540,000 distinct CDR3 sequences, approximately 31% found once. The source of this sequence is a girl aged 2 to 17 with multiple sclerosis. The J gene is TRBJ1-6, the V gene TRBV12-3 or TRBV12-4; possibly TRBD1 for D (6 bases). The sequencing sample was made of blood. CDR3 coding DNA: TGTGCCAGCAGCAAGGGGGTAATTAATTCACCCCTCCACTTT. Translated: CASSKGVINSPLHF.